The clone carrying this T cell receptor (beta chain) was detected many times. TCRdb called the 5' RACE reads again in MiXCR, with one record for every CDR3 protein. The sample consists of some 30,000 distinct CDR3 sequences, roughly 7.9% of them appearing once. This sample is part of a study of CD8 T cells in ankylosing spondylitis. Germline V CDR1 and CDR2: MNHEY, SMNVEV (reference sequence). Trimming shortened V by 11 bases and J by 0 bases, and 17 bases separated the two germline ends. The CDR3 is 15 residues long. The sample consisted of blood, either unsorted or a sorted T cell fraction (not recorded which). The sequence derives from a male donor with ankylosing spondylitis or in good health (not recorded which). J is TRBJ2-1 and V is TRBV27, with D possibly TRBD2 on 5 matching bases. CDR3 protein: CASSEVTSSYNEQFF. In DNA, the CDR3 is TGTGCCTCCTCGGAGGTTACTAGCTCCTACAATGAGCAGTTCTTC.